This entry lists 2 T cell receptor beta chains sequenced from one sample in a study of shared clonotypes between healthy human individuals. Profiled with immunoSEQ multiplex PCR; TCRdb holds only in-frame clones, not every one. The sample comprises under 2.5 million clones, about 90% of which are singletons, and about 0.41% rests with the top ten. Source material: naive CD4+ T cells from PBMCs. Subset denoted: CD45RA+ positively selected. These receptors were obtained from a man aged 18 to 29 in good health. Some clones in this sample may be carry-over from other donors' samples.

The genes are TRBV30 and TRBJ2-3; D may be TRBD1 (6 bases). The germline V gene encodes CDR1 GTSNPN and CDR2 SVGIG (reference sequence). The V and J ends lost 0 bases and 4 bases respectively, with 14 bases between them. This CDR3 has 15 residues. CDR3 in amino acids: CAWSVNQGIPDTQYF. CDR3 bases: TGTGCCTGGAGTGTAAATCAGGGGATTCCAGATACGCAGTATTTT.

The chain couples TRBV11-2 to TRBJ1-5, with 12 bases fitting TRBD1. CDR3 size: 15 residues. With V trimmed by 4 bases and J by 6 bases, 4 bases remained unmatched. CDR1 and CDR2 (germline): SGHAT, FQNNGV. The CDR3: CASSWGQGAGQPQHF. CDR3 coding DNA: TGTGCCAGCAGCTGGGGACAGGGGGCAGGTCAGCCCCAGCATTTT. The full variable domain, in which reference TRBV11-2 and TRBJ1-5 provide the parts outside the CDR3, is EAGVAQSPRYKIIEKRQSVAFWCNPISGHATLYWYQQILGQGPKLLIQFQNNGVVDDSQLPKDRFSAERLKGVDSTLKIQPAKLEDSAVYLCASSWGQGAGQPQHFGDGTRLSIL.